Listed below are T cell receptor beta chains from one sample, sequenced in a study of blood T cell repertoires in COVID-19. TCRdb keeps only in-frame clones here, not all; method: immunoSEQ multiplex PCR. In the table there are roughly 50,000 clones, around 80% of which are singletons. The sample comprised peripheral blood. These receptors all come from a man aged 55 to 70 with acute or convalescent COVID-19. The CDR3 runs from the conserved cysteine through the conserved F or W. D genes are given only for firm matches. Only some rows state a clone size, as once, few, many or a class for expanded clones.

J	size	D	V	DNA	CDR3
TRBJ1-3	-	-	TRBV28	TGTGCCAGCAGTTTTTATACGGACAGTTCTGGAAACACCATATATTTT	CASSFYTDSSGNTIYF
TRBJ1-5	-	TRBD1	TRBV27	TGTGCCAGCAGTGATCCGGGACAGGGGCATCAGCCCCAGCATTTT	CASSDPGQGHQPQHF
TRBJ2-3	-	TRBD1	TRBV5-1	TGCGCCAGCAGCTTCATCCAATCCGGGACAGGGGGAGTAGATACGCAGTATTTT	CASSFIQSGTGGVDTQYF
TRBJ1-4	-	-	TRBV3-1/TRBV3-2	TGTGCCAGCAGCCAACCTGGCACAACTAATGAAAAACTGTTTTTT	CASSQPGTTNEKLFF
TRBJ2-1	few	-	TRBV7-3	TGTGCCAGCAGCCTAAGTAGCGGAAAAGAGCAGTTCTTC	CASSLSSGKEQFF
TRBJ1-4	few	-	TRBV15	TGTGCCACCACGCCTCTCAGCGCAACTAATGAAAAACTGTTTTTT	CATTPLSATNEKLFF
TRBJ2-7	few	TRBD2	TRBV29-1	TGCAGCGTTACTGGACTAGCGGGAGAGGTCGAGCAGTACTTC	CSVTGLAGEVEQYF
TRBJ2-1	-	TRBD2	TRBV7-8	TGTGCCAGCAGCTCTCTTTTGTCAGCGGGAGGGGTATACAATGAGCAGTTCTTC	CASSSLLSAGGVYNEQFF
TRBJ2-1	-	TRBD1	TRBV7-6	TGTGCCAGCAGCACCGGGACAGGGCGGGATGAGCAGTTCTTC	CASSTGTGRDEQFF
TRBJ2-7	few	-	TRBV7-8	TGTGCCAGCAGCTTAGAACAGCTTACCCCCTCGTACTTC	CASSLEQLTPSYF
TRBJ2-5	-	-	TRBV7-8	TGTGCCAGCAGCGGGGGACTCCAAGAGACCCAGTACTTC	CASSGGLQETQYF
TRBJ2-1	-	-	TRBV9	TGTGCCAGCAGCGATCAGGGACTGGTGGGGAATGAGCAGTTCTTC	CASSDQGLVGNEQFF
TRBJ1-6	-	TRBD1	TRBV4-2	TGTGCCAGCAGCCCAGGGGACAGGGGAGTCTCACCCCTCCACTTT	CASSPGDRGVSPLHF
TRBJ2-1	-	-	TRBV4-1	TGCGCCAGCAGCCTGCGACTATCCCACAATGAGCAGTTCTTC	CASSLRLSHNEQFF
TRBJ1-4	-	-	TRBV19	TGTGCCAGTACTCTCGGAGGTCGCGAAAAACTGTTTTTT	CASTLGGREKLFF
TRBJ2-3	-	TRBD2	TRBV15	TGTGCCACCAGCACTATAGCGGGAGGAAGCACAGATACGCAGTATTTT	CATSTIAGGSTDTQYF
TRBJ1-1	-	-	TRBV5-4	TGTGCCAGCAGCTTCGGTTTTGGTGAAGCTTTCTTT	CASSFGFGEAFF
TRBJ2-1	-	TRBD2	TRBV24-1	TGTGCCACCAGTGATCGCGGGAGAGTCAGCTCCTACAATGAGCAGTTCTTC	CATSDRGRVSSYNEQFF
TRBJ1-5	few	TRBD1	TRBV2	TGTGCCAGCAGTGATAGAGGGGGCGGCAATCAGCCCCAGCATTTT	CASSDRGGGNQPQHF
TRBJ1-2	few	-	TRBV6-1	TGTGCCAGCAGTGAAGTCCAGGTCGGCGGCTACACCTTC	CASSEVQVGGYTF
TRBJ2-1	-	-	TRBV3-1/TRBV3-2	TGTGCCAGCAGCCCGGAGGCGGGGTTCTCCTACAATGAGCAGTTCTTC	CASSPEAGFSYNEQFF
TRBJ1-2	-	-	TRBV2	TGTGCCAGCAGTGAATCCCAGTATGGCTACACCTTC	CASSESQYGYTF
TRBJ2-7	once	-	TRBV7-2	TGTGCCAGCAGCTTAGGGGGGCCCTCCTACGAGCAGTACTTC	CASSLGGPSYEQYF
TRBJ1-1	-	-	TRBV13	TGTGCCACTACGGAACAACAGGCGGGACGCGAAGCTTTCTTT	CATTEQQAGREAFF
TRBJ1-4	-	-	TRBV19	TGTGCCAGCCAACCCATCCGAGGAGGTGAAAAACTGTTTTTT	CASQPIRGGEKLFF
TRBJ2-1	-	TRBD2	TRBV7-9	TGTGCCAGCAGCGTAAGCGGGAGAGGTTACAATGAGCAGTTCTTC	CASSVSGRGYNEQFF
TRBJ2-2	once	TRBD2	TRBV11-2	TGTGCCAGCAGCCCAAGGGCTAGCGGAGGAACCGGGGAGCTGTTTTTT	CASSPRASGGTGELFF
TRBJ1-2	-	-	TRBV29-1	TGCAGCGTTGAAGATCCGCGCGGGGCGTGGGGCTACACCTTC	CSVEDPRGAWGYTF
TRBJ2-3	-	-	TRBV4-3	TGCGCCAGCAGCCAAGGGGCCAGGGGCACAGATACGCAGTATTTT	CASSQGARGTDTQYF
TRBJ2-5	-	-	TRBV29-1	TGCAGCGTTGAACGGTTTAAATCAAGGGGGAGACAACAAGAGACCCAGTACTTC	CSVERFKSRGRQQETQYF
TRBJ2-1	-	-	TRBV5-1	TGCGCCAGCAGCTTGGTTAGAACAGGCTGGGAGCAGTTCTTC	CASSLVRTGWEQFF
TRBJ1-5	-	TRBD1	TRBV27	TGTGCCAGCAGTCGATCAGGACAGGGTCGGTTGCAGCCCCAGCATTTT	CASSRSGQGRLQPQHF
TRBJ1-2	few	-	TRBV14	TGTGCCAGCAGCCAAAATGAGGTGTGGTACACCTTC	CASSQNEVWYTF
TRBJ1-1	-	-	TRBV7-2	TGTGCCAGCAGCTTAGTGAAACAGGTCCCTGAAGCTTTCTTT	CASSLVKQVPEAFF
TRBJ2-2	-	-	TRBV27	TGTGCCAGCAGTCCGCGGGACTTTCACACCGGGGAGCTGTTTTTT	CASSPRDFHTGELFF
TRBJ1-6	-	-	TRBV30	TGTGCCTGGAGTGCAACCAGGGGCTTATCACCCCTCCACTTT	CAWSATRGLSPLHF
TRBJ1-1	-	-	TRBV3-1/TRBV3-2	TGTGCCAGCAGCCAAGATAGGGGGGGCTGGGCTTTCTTT	CASSQDRGGWAFF